The clone carrying this T cell receptor (beta chain) was counted at least ten times. Its antigen is not known. This entry is derived from a study of identical twins. General study results and limits: With beta out-of-frame sequences, excess sharing by twins was weaker. Insertion counts were lower in abundant cord blood beta clonotypes, a trend that memory repertoires did not show. Excess low generation probability was seen in twin-shared out-of-frame alpha sequences.

cDNA molecules carried unique molecular identifiers, and template switching added a universal primer site. TCRdb reprocessed the 5' RACE reads via MiXCR and lists one record per CDR3 protein. The sample yields a few hundred thousand distinct CDR3 sequences, 10% to 13% seen once. V lost 3 bases, J lost 4 bases, and 10 bases lay in between. The CDR3 loop spans 14 amino acids. The sequenced sample consisted of memory T cells sorted from blood. The rearrangement uses TRBV12-3 or TRBV12-4 and TRBJ2-1; D unclear. This receptor was identified in a man aged 45-60 years in good health. CDR3 loop: CASSFDDEYNEQFF. The CDR3 coding sequence is TGTGCCAGCAGTTTTGATGACGAATACAATGAGCAGTTCTTC.